This TCR beta chain emerged from a study of blood T cell repertoires in COVID-19. In the study overall: The United States, Italy and Spain provided the acute and convalescent COVID-19 samples. From T cells, B-cell-depleted T cells, or PBMCs came the material, which was cDNA or gDNA.

In the source study's methods: Amplification of reference gene primers provided the estimated nucleated cell counts. Here immunoSEQ multiplex PCR was the method, and the copy in TCRdb shows in-frame clones only, minus some. V and J calls and clone size come straight from that table; D and trimming were deduced from the DNA. This table holds 150,000 or so clones, just under 85% found once. V was pared by 0 bases and J by 2 bases, with 9 bases between. This CDR3 comprises 14 residues. CDR1 SGDLS and CDR2 YYNGEE come from the germline V gene. The rearrangement links TRBV9 to TRBJ2-7; maybe TRBD2 (5 bases). The sequenced material came from peripheral blood. The origin of this receptor is a woman aged 40-49 years with active or convalescent COVID-19. The CDR3: CASSVASGTYEQYF. The CDR3 nucleotides read TGTGCCAGCAGCGTAGCCAGCGGAACCTACGAGCAGTACTTC.